The clone carrying this T cell receptor beta chain came up many times. Germline CDR1 and CDR2: DFQATT and SNEGSKA (reference sequence). This CDR3 contains 17 residues. The germline V and J ends were trimmed by 0 bases and 6 bases, with 21 bases remaining between them. TCRdb ran MiXCR on the 5' RACE reads and lists one entry per CDR3 protein. In the table there are tens of thousands of distinct CDR3 sequences, approximately 5.2% of which are singletons. The entry originates in a study of early T cells in non-severe SARS-CoV-2 infection. The overall study: It was bulk RNA from unsorted whole blood that was sequenced, and the chains were unpaired.

Sequencing was carried out using whole blood. The rearrangement joins TRBV20-1 to TRBJ1-5; TRBD1 might be the D (6 bases). This sequence originates from an adult who was a healthcare worker with PCR-confirmed SARS-CoV-2 infection or an uninfected control (not recorded which). CDR3 sequence reads: CSARDRRGGLSGQPQHF. The CDR3 DNA reads as TGCAGTGCTAGAGATCGCAGGGGAGGGTTATCGGGTCAGCCCCAGCATTTT.